The 27 T cell receptor beta chains listed next were all sequenced from one sample in a study of CD8+CD57+ T cells in acquired aplastic anemia. Study-wide results and limits: Lower repertoire diversity than in total CD4+ and CD8+ pools was seen for CD8+CD57+ cells in patients.

Patients chosen for sequencing had shown CD8+CD57+ cell expansion by flow cytometry. Profiles of TCR beta VDJ and CDR3 were generated from a genomic DNA template. TCRdb reanalysed the reads using MiXCR and keeps one entry per CDR3 protein. The sample carries about 17,000 distinct CDR3 sequences, around two fifths recorded once. Their antigen targets remain unknown. Sequencing input: CD8+CD57+ T cells sorted from PBMCs. Subset reported: bead-enriched CD8+CD57+ effector memory T cells from SAA patients. These receptors all stem from a human donor with aplastic anemia.

This clonotype has just a few counts. The chain links TRBV19 to TRBJ1-2; D might be TRBD1 (6 bases). CDR1 is LNHDA, CDR2 SQIVND, per germline (reference sequence). With 2 bases removed from V and 8 bases from J, the gap between germline ends came to 15 bases. The CDR3 runs to 14 residues. The CDR3 DNA is TGTGCCAGTAGTATAAGGAGAGGGGGAGGAGGCTACACCTTC. Its translation: CASSIRRGGGGYTF.

The chain has TRBV2 and TRBJ2-7; 9 nucleotides agree with TRBD2. This CDR3 region has 18 residues. The trim removed 5 bases at V and 0 bases at J, leaving 14 bases unmatched. Germline loops: CDR1 SNHLY, CDR2 FYNNEI. CDR3 bases: TGTGCCAGCAGTCTTAGCGGGGGTGCACCTCCGTGCTCCTACGAGCAGTACTTC. It is translated as CASSLSGGAPPCSYEQYF.

A remark on this clonotype: The junction departs from the called germline gene at one end, perhaps through a read error. The CDR3 reads CATAEGSLNPGF. CDR3 bases: TGTGCCACAGCAGAGGGGAGCCTTAACCCGGGGTTC. The V gene is TRBV15, the J gene TRBJ2-5; D tentatively reads TRBD1 or TRBD2 (5 bases each). This CDR3 is 12 amino acids long. In germline, CDR1 is LNHNV, CDR2 YYDKDF (reference sequence).

This clonotype was observed at least ten times. The V call is TRBV6-4, the J call TRBJ1-5; D gene ambiguous. The CDR3 contains 17 residues. V lost 5 bases to trimming and J lost 0 bases, with 17 bases between them. Germline V gives CDR1 MRHNA, CDR2 SNTAGT. This CDR3 reads CASSHEKPVYSNQPQHF. The CDR3, as DNA: TGTGCCAGCAGTCACGAAAAGCCTGTTTATAGCAATCAGCCCCAGCATTTT.

The chain has TRBV10-3 and TRBJ2-3; D is unclear. CDR1 and CDR2 from the germline V gene are ENHRY and SYGVKD. CDR3 length equals 15 residues. The V end lost 0 bases, the J end lost 0 bases, and 7 bases lay between the germline ends. This chain's CDR3 is CAISESIGSTDTQYF. CDR3 nucleotide sequence: TGTGCCATCAGTGAGTCGATCGGGAGCACAGATACGCAGTATTTT.

This clonotype was picked up many times. The chain carries TRBV7-3 and TRBJ2-2; D unresolved. The V end lost 3 bases, the J end lost 6 bases, and 5 bases lay between the germline ends. Germline values: CDR1 SGHTA, CDR2 FQGTGA. The CDR3 length is 12 residues. The CDR3 nucleotides are TGTGCCAGCAGCTTCATTCCCGGGGAGCTGTTTTTT. It translates to CASSFIPGELFF.

J is TRBJ2-3 and V is TRBV4-1; D ambiguous. This CDR3 spans 15 amino acids. Trimming shortened V by 2 bases and J by 1 base, and 10 bases separated the two germline ends. CDR1 and CDR2 (germline): MGHRA, YSYEKL. The CDR3 spells CASSQSASRTDTQYF. Here the CDR3 DNA reads TGCGCCAGCAGCCAATCGGCCTCCCGCACAGATACGCAGTATTTT.

This clonotype was picked up many times. The chain is built from TRBV5-1 and TRBJ1-1; the D is unclear. Germline assignment: CDR1 SGHRS and CDR2 YFSETQ. Between the trimmed V and J ends, which lost 4 bases and 0 bases, there was a span of 10 bases. The CDR3 has 14 amino acids. CDR3 region: CASSPGVMNTEAFF. The DNA of the CDR3 is TGCGCCAGCAGCCCCGGCGTTATGAACACTGAAGCTTTCTTT.

The chain is built from TRBV29-1 and TRBJ1-1; D gene uncertain. This CDR3 spans 13 amino acids. Germline V gene lookup returns CDR1 SQVTM and CDR2 ANQGSEA. V lost 7 bases, J lost 0 bases, and 12 bases lay in between. In nucleotides, the CDR3 is TGCAGCGCCTCGGGTGTCATGAACACTGAAGCTTTCTTT. Amino acid sequence: CSASGVMNTEAFF.

The rearrangement uses TRBV6-5 and TRBJ2-2; 8 positions match TRBD1. The CDR3 extends over 15 amino acids. CDR1 is MNHEY, CDR2 SVGAGI, per germline. V lost 2 bases to trimming and J lost 5 bases; unmatched junction nucleotides: 4. The CDR3 DNA is TGTGCCAGCAGTTACCAGACAGGGGAAACCGGGGAGCTGTTTTTT. Translating gives CASSYQTGETGELFF.

This clonotype appeared a few times. The chain employs TRBV4-1 and TRBJ2-7; possibly TRBD2 for D (5 bases). Looked up from germline, CDR1 is MGHRA and CDR2 is YSYEKL. CDR3 length: 13 amino acids. Trimming left V 0 bases short and J 8 bases short, with 11 bases between. CDR3 sequence: CASSQDRGNQQYV. The CDR3 DNA reads TGCGCCAGCAGCCAAGATCGGGGAAACCAGCAGTACGTC.

The V call is TRBV15, the J call TRBJ1-6; 12 nucleotides align to TRBD1. Germline values: CDR1 LNHNV, CDR2 YYDKDF (reference sequence). The CDR3 has 18 amino acids. Trimming cost V 2 bases and J 9 bases; bases outside gene matches: 11. CDR3 protein: CATSRPFPGQGAASPLHF. The CDR3 DNA is TGTGCCACCAGCAGACCATTTCCGGGACAGGGGGCGGCTTCACCCCTCCACTTT.

J is TRBJ2-1 and V is TRBV4-1; D may correspond to TRBD1 or TRBD2 (5 bases each). Between the trimmed V and J ends, which lost 1 base and 6 bases, there was a span of 16 bases. Germline CDR1 reads MGHRA; CDR2 reads YSYEKL. The CDR3 covers 16 residues. CDR3 sequence reads: CASSQADTEGPNEQFF. The CDR3 DNA is TGCGCCAGCAGCCAAGCCGACACCGAGGGGCCCAATGAGCAGTTCTTC.

This rearrangement joins TRBV5-5 to TRBJ1-4; D is uncertain. The CDR3 is made up of 12 amino acids. Looked up from germline, CDR1 is SGHKS and CDR2 is YYEKEE (reference sequence). The V end lost 0 bases, the J end lost 7 bases, and 4 bases lay between the germline ends. CDR3 sequence: CASSLVGEKLFF. DNA for the CDR3: TGTGCCAGCAGCTTGGTCGGTGAAAAACTGTTTTTT.

In DNA, the CDR3 is TGTGCCAGCAGTTCGCGCGGCGGGGAGCAGTACTTC. Protein: CASSSRGGEQYF. The V and J genes are TRBV12-3 or TRBV12-4 and TRBJ2-7; D perhaps matches TRBD2 (5 bases). The CDR3 extends over 12 amino acids. The V end lost 4 bases, the J end lost 7 bases, and 11 bases lay between the germline ends.

This sequence joins TRBV4-2 and TRBJ2-5, with 13 bases identical to TRBD2. Germline V gene lookup returns CDR1 LGHNA and CDR2 YNFKEQ. The trim removed 1 base at V and 2 bases at J, leaving 1 base unmatched. This CDR3 is 16 amino acids long. The CDR3 here is CASSQVTSGRQETQYF. The CDR3, as DNA: TGTGCCAGCAGCCAAGTGACTAGCGGGAGGCAAGAGACCCAGTACTTC.

This chain connects TRBV20-1 to TRBJ2-7; 8 nucleotides agree with TRBD2. The CDR3 extends over 14 amino acids. The germline CDR1 and CDR2 sequences are DFQATT and SNEGSKA (reference sequence). V shed 1 base and J 3 bases; nucleotides not matched to a gene: 5. The CDR3 DNA reads TGCAGTGCTAGAGTAGGAGCGGGAGTCTACGAGCAGTACTTC. Translating it yields CSARVGAGVYEQYF.

This chain connects TRBV28 to TRBJ2-3; 8 bases fit TRBD2. This CDR3 spans 18 amino acids. The germline V gene encodes CDR1 MDHEN and CDR2 SYDVKM. Germline trimming cut 3 bases from V and 1 base from J; bases unmatched to any gene: 12. CDR3 sequence (DNA): TGTGCCAGCAGTTTCCCCACACTAGCGGTTGGGGGCACAGATACGCAGTATTTT. Its translation is CASSFPTLAVGGTDTQYF.

This clonotype was counted a few times. Written as DNA, the CDR3 is TGCGCCAGCAGCTTGGGACAGGGGACCCACGAGCAGTACTTC. Encoded protein: CASSLGQGTHEQYF. This chain links TRBV5-1 with TRBJ2-7, with 8 bases aligning to TRBD1. CDR3 length equals 14 residues. The trim removed 0 bases at V and 5 bases at J, leaving 4 bases unmatched. CDR1 is SGHRS and CDR2 is YFSETQ in the germline V gene. Full variable domain (rest looked up from reference TRBV5-1 and TRBJ2-7): KAGVTQTPRYLIKTRGQQVTLSCSPISGHRSVSWYQQTPGQGLQFLFEYFSETQRNKGNFPGRFSGRQFSNSRSEMNVSTLELGDSALYLCASSLGQGTHEQYFGPGTRLTVT.

The genes are TRBV4-1 and TRBJ1-6, with TRBD1 matching over 8 bases. Germline V gene lookup returns CDR1 MGHRA and CDR2 YSYEKL. The CDR3 spans 18 residues. V shed 0 bases, J shed 8 bases, and the junction held 12 bases outside the gene matches. The CDR3 nucleotides read TGCGCCAGCAGCCAAGATCAAGCAGGGACAGGTTCGGATTCACCCCTCCACTTT. Its translation is CASSQDQAGTGSDSPLHF.

This clonotype was observed a few times. V and J are TRBV20-1 and TRBJ2-2; D gene uncertain. Trimming cost V 3 bases and J 4 bases, with 12 bases left between them. The CDR3 covers 14 residues. CDR1 is DFQATT and CDR2 is SNEGSKA in the germline V gene (reference sequence). The CDR3 DNA reads TGCAGTGCTAGGGATAGGGTGGCCACCGGGGAGCTGTTTTTT. It is translated as CSARDRVATGELFF.

The V call is TRBV29-1, the J call TRBJ2-7, with 11 nucleotides matching TRBD2. CDR1 SQVTM and CDR2 ANQGSEA come from the germline V gene. V was clipped by 6 bases and J by 2 bases; unmatched bases: 3. This CDR3 is 13 amino acids long. The CDR3 region has the DNA TGCAGCGTGGAACTAGCGGGAGCCTACGAGCAGTACTTC. Residues: CSVELAGAYEQYF.

The chain combines TRBV2 with TRBJ2-5; D tentatively fits TRBD1 or TRBD2 (5 bases each). Germline V gives CDR1 SNHLY, CDR2 FYNNEI. V was clipped by 6 bases and J by 5 bases, with 16 bases between them. This CDR3 region has 14 residues. The CDR3 spells CASRVSGTQETQYF. The CDR3 coding sequence is TGTGCCAGCAGAGTATCCGGGACCCAGGAGACCCAGTACTTC.

The chain carries TRBV10-1 and TRBJ2-3; 7 nucleotides match TRBD1. Germline loops: CDR1 WNHNN, CDR2 SYGVQD (reference sequence). The CDR3 runs 15 residues. The V and J ends lost 6 bases and 2 bases, in that order; junction bases with no gene match: 8. The CDR3 region has the DNA TGCGCCAGCAGCGCAGAGACAGGGATCACAGATACGCAGTATTTT. Translated: CASSAETGITDTQYF.

The chain couples TRBV20-1 to TRBJ2-3; the D gene is possibly TRBD2 (5 bases). The V end was cut by 6 bases, the J end by 0 bases, with 13 bases between. Germline assignment: CDR1 DFQATT and CDR2 SNEGSKA (reference sequence). This CDR3 spans 14 amino acids. The chain's CDR3 is CSARTGVSTDTQYF. CDR3 coding DNA: TGCAGTGCCCGGACTGGGGTGAGCACAGATACGCAGTATTTT.

V usage is TRBV7-2 and J usage is TRBJ2-1; D remains unclear. The CDR3 spans 12 residues. The V gene's germline CDR1 is SGHTA and CDR2 FQGNSA. V lost 1 base to trimming and J lost 7 bases, with 5 bases between them. CDR3 in DNA: TGTGCCAGCAGCTTAGTCGGAAATGAGCAGTTCTTC. Its translation: CASSLVGNEQFF.

The chain links TRBV19 to TRBJ2-7; 8 positions agree with TRBD1. The CDR3 covers 14 residues. Germline values: CDR1 LNHDA, CDR2 SQIVND (reference sequence). Losses at the gene ends were 3 bases for V and 2 bases for J; bases not matched to a gene: 3. For the CDR3, the DNA is TGTGCCAGTAGTATTGGGACAGGAACCTACGAGCAGTACTTC. The encoded protein is CASSIGTGTYEQYF.